This record covers a single T cell receptor (beta chain). These data originate in a study of blood T cell repertoires in COVID-19. Study overall: The samples span acute and convalescent COVID-19 from the United States, Italy and Spain.

TCRdb keeps only in-frame clones here, not all; method: immunoSEQ multiplex PCR. The data contain just under 350,000 clones, about 87% of them seen just once; the ten biggest clones take up about 6%. The CDR3 has 16 residues. Germline V gives CDR1 SGHTS, CDR2 YDEGEE. V was cut by 9 bases and J by 9 bases, with 25 bases left in between. The Seattle patients, enrolled during active infection, were followed longitudinally. The chain couples TRBV5-8 to TRBJ1-6; D not certain. The sequencing sample was made of peripheral blood. The sequence was collected from a woman aged 50 to 60 with COVID-19, enrolled during active disease. The chain's CDR3 is CATPRSTGSSFSPLHF. The CDR3 bases are TGTGCCACCCCACGGTCTACGGGAAGCAGTTTTTCACCCCTCCACTTT.